This TCR beta chain originates from a study of T cells in Graves' hyperthyroidism and ophthalmopathy. The TCR beta CDR3 regions underwent amplification using RNA transcripts as the source. A first-round RT-PCR of the TCR CDR3 used the HTBI primer set. Each CDR3 protein gets one entry after TCRdb re-called the multiplex PCR reads with MiXCR. The sample lists approximately 380,000 distinct CDR3 sequences, approximately 19% occurring once. The V gene end was trimmed by 6 bases and the J gene end by 6 bases; junction bases not matched to a gene: 4. The CDR3 has 13 residues. The germline CDR1 and CDR2 sequences are MNHNS and SASEGT. Study observations and caveats: In the analysis, a 13 V-J model separated ophthalmopathy from stable hyperthyroidism.

This clonotype has a count of ten or more. Antigen: not known. The TCR comes from a woman aged 18-29 years with Graves' hyperthyroidism. This chain joins TRBV6-1 and TRBJ1-5; 8 nucleotides line up with TRBD1. Sequencing was performed on blood. The CDR3, as DNA: TGTGCCAGCAGGAGGACAGGGAGTCAGCCCCAGCATTTT. It codes for CASRRTGSQPQHF.